This entry lists 9 T cell receptor beta chains sequenced from one sample in a study of shared clonotypes between healthy human individuals. Repertoires were generated with immunoSEQ multiplex PCR, while TCRdb's copy carries only in-frame clones and drops some. Of 2 million to 2.5 million clones listed, under 97% were seen once; the top ten hold approximately 0.13%. Input material: naive CD4+ T cells sorted from blood. As to subset: CD45RA+ positively selected. These receptors all stem from a man younger than 30 in good health.

This chain uses TRBV6-6 with TRBJ1-1; the D is unclear. The CDR3 spans 12 residues. The germline CDR1 and CDR2 sequences are MNHNY and SVGAGI (reference sequence). The ends were cut back, 9 bases at V and 0 bases at J, with 8 bases in the middle. The CDR3 region has the DNA TGTGCCAGTTCCCGTTTGAACACTGAAGCTTTCTTT. This translates into CASSRLNTEAFF.

The chain uses TRBV4-2 and TRBJ1-4, with D unresolved. Germline values: CDR1 LGHNA, CDR2 YNFKEQ. With 6 bases removed from V and 8 bases from J, the gap between germline ends came to 10 bases. CDR3 length: 12 residues. CDR3 loop: CASSFNGEKLFF. CDR3 DNA sequence: TGTGCCAGCAGTTTCAACGGGGAAAAACTGTTTTTT.

This chain uses TRBV30 with TRBJ1-2; D gene uncertain. Germline CDR1 is GTSNPN and CDR2 is SVGIG (reference sequence). The V end lost 2 bases, the J end lost 1 base, and 8 bases lay between the germline ends. The CDR3 consists of 13 residues. As DNA, the CDR3 is TGTGCCTGGAGTTTGGCAGTTAACTATGGCTACACCTTC. This translates into CAWSLAVNYGYTF.

This chain links TRBV5-4 with TRBJ2-3, with a tentative D call TRBD1 (5 bases). V shed 0 bases and J shed 2 bases, with 10 bases lying between them. This CDR3 comprises 15 residues. In germline, CDR1 is SGHNT, CDR2 YYREEE (reference sequence). CDR3 sequence reads: CASSLGKGFTDTQYF. The DNA of the CDR3 is TGTGCCAGCAGCTTGGGAAAGGGGTTCACAGATACGCAGTATTTT.

The J gene is TRBJ2-3, the V gene TRBV5-4; 12 positions agree with TRBD2. This CDR3 is built from 16 residues. In germline, CDR1 is SGHNT, CDR2 YYREEE (reference sequence). Trimming at V came to 0 bases and at J to 4 bases, leaving 3 bases not matched to a gene. CDR3 in amino acids: CASSLGLAGDSDTQYF. The CDR3 DNA reads as TGTGCCAGCAGCTTGGGACTAGCGGGAGACTCAGATACGCAGTATTTT. The full variable domain, in which reference TRBV5-4 and TRBJ2-3 provide the parts outside the CDR3, is ETGVTQSPTHLIKTRGQQVTLRCSSQSGHNTVSWYQQALGQGPQFIFQYYREEENGRGNFPPRFSGLQFPNYSSELNVNALELDDSALYLCASSLGLAGDSDTQYFGPGTRLTVL.

V and J are TRBV10-3 and TRBJ1-2; D gene ambiguous. Germline values: CDR1 ENHRY, CDR2 SYGVKD. Between the trimmed V and J ends, which lost 6 bases and 3 bases, there was a span of 8 bases. The CDR3 length is 12 residues. CDR3 in DNA: TGTGCCATCAGAGGCAGCGACTATGGCTACACCTTC. It specifies CAIRGSDYGYTF.

This clone was picked up one time. The chain joins TRBV7-9 to TRBJ2-7, with a weak D call TRBD1 (5 bases). The germline CDR1 and CDR2 sequences are SEHNR and FQNEAQ (reference sequence). The CDR3 runs to 13 residues. V shed 4 bases and J shed 3 bases, with 10 bases lying between them. DNA of the CDR3: TGTGCCAGCAGCTCGAATCAGGGCTACGAGCAGTACTTC. Amino acid sequence: CASSSNQGYEQYF.

The chain combines TRBV9 with TRBJ2-2; 8 nucleotides agree with TRBD1. Germline-derived CDR1 and CDR2 are SGDLS and YYNGEE. Trimming at V came to 2 bases and at J to 4 bases, leaving 4 bases not matched to a gene. The CDR3 is 15 residues long. Here the CDR3 DNA reads TGTGCCAGCAGCGTTCGGACAGGGAGCACCGGGGAGCTGTTTTTT. As protein: CASSVRTGSTGELFF.

The rearrangement links TRBV11-3 to TRBJ2-7, with D perhaps TRBD1 (6 bases). CDR1 and CDR2 (germline): SGHNT, YENEEA. Trimming cost V 0 bases and J 2 bases, with 11 bases left between them. This CDR3 comprises 15 residues. The CDR3 spells CASSLDATGAYEQYF. DNA for the CDR3: TGTGCCAGCAGCTTAGACGCGACAGGAGCCTACGAGCAGTACTTC.